The TCR beta chain described here comes from a study of blood T cell repertoires in COVID-19. Looking at the study overall: Italy, Spain and the United States were the sources of the convalescent and acute COVID-19 samples. Sources were T cells, B-cell-depleted T cells, or PBMCs; the material itself was cDNA or gDNA.

Per the original methods: Scientists estimated how many nucleated cells there were by amplifying reference gene primers. Repertoires were generated with immunoSEQ multiplex PCR, while TCRdb's copy carries only in-frame clones and drops some. From that table come the V and J calls and clone size; the DNA was used to work out D and trimming. The table records over 200,000 clones, roughly 85% of them present only once. The V gene lost 7 bases and the J gene lost 8 bases, with 17 bases spanning the gap. The CDR3 covers 13 residues. The germline CDR1 and CDR2 sequences are LNHDA and SQIVND (reference sequence).

The chain is built from TRBV19 and TRBJ1-2; D uncertain. The sequencing sample was made of peripheral blood. The sequence came from a woman in her sixties or seventies with active or convalescent COVID-19. The CDR3 loop reads CASKSGERPGYTF. The CDR3 DNA reads TGTGCCAGTAAATCCGGGGAACGGCCCGGCTACACCTTC.